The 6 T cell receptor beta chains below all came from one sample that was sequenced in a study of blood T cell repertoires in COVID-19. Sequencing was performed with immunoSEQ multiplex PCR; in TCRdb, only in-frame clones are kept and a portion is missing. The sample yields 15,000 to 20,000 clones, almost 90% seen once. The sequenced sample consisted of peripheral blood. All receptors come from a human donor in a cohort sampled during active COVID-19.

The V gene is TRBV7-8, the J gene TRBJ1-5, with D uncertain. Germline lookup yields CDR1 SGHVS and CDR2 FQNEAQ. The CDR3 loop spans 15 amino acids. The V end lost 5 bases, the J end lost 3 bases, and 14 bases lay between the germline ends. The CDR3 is CASSPVGGNNQPQHF. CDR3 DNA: TGTGCCAGCAGCCCCGTTGGAGGGAACAATCAGCCCCAGCATTTT.

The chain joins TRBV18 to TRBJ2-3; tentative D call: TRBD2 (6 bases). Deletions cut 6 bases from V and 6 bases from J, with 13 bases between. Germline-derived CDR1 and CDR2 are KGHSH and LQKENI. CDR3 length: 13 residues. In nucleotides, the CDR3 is TGTGCCAGCTCCCTCGAGGGGAGGGATACGCAGTATTTT. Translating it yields CASSLEGRDTQYF.

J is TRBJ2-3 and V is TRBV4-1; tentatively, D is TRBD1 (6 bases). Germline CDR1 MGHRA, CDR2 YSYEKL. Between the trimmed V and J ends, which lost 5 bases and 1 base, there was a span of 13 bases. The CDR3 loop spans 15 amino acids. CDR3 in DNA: TGCGCCAGCAGCGCCCAGGGGCGGGGCACAGATACGCAGTATTTT. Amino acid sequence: CASSAQGRGTDTQYF.

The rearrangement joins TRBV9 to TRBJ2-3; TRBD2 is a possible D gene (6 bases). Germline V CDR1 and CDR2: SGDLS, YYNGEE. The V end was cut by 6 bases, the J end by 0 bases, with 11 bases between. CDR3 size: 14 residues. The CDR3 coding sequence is TGTGCCAGCAAAGTAGCGGATAGCACAGATACGCAGTATTTT. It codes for CASKVADSTDTQYF.

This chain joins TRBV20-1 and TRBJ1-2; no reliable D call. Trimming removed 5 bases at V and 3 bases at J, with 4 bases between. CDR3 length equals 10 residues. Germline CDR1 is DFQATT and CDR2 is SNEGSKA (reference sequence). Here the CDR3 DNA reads TGCAGTGCTTTAGACTATGGCTACACCTTC. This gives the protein CSALDYGYTF.

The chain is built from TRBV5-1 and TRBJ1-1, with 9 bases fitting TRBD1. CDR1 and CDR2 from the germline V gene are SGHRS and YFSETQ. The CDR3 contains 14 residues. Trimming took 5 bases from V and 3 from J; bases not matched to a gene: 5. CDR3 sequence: CASRGGQGHTEAFF. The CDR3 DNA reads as TGCGCCAGCAGGGGTGGACAGGGGCACACTGAAGCTTTCTTT.